The 29 T cell receptor beta chains below were found in one sample sequenced in a study of ipilimumab plus nivolumab after autologous stem cell transplantation. Measured with immunoSEQ multiplex PCR; TCRdb has only the in-frame clones, and not every one. The table includes 77,000 or so clones, 75% to 85% detected once. This material consisted of PBMCs, taken in a trial of ipilimumab plus nivolumab as post-transplant consolidation. The origin of the receptors is a male donor with diffuse large B-cell lymphoma.

This clone occurred once. The V gene is TRBV11-2, the J gene TRBJ1-6; D not resolved. Germline-derived CDR1 and CDR2 are SGHAT and FQNNGV. The V gene lost 7 bases and the J gene lost 0 bases, with 10 bases spanning the gap. The CDR3 is made up of 15 amino acids. The CDR3 DNA is TGTGCCAGCACCTCTTCCGGCTCCTATAATTCACCCCTCCACTTT. This translates into CASTSSGSYNSPLHF.

The chain joins TRBV11-1 to TRBJ1-3, with 9 bases lining up with TRBD1. Germline CDR1 SGHAT, CDR2 FQDESV (reference sequence). V trimming: 5 bases; J trimming: 4 bases; junction bases outside the gene matches: 9. This CDR3 has 16 residues. The CDR3 reads CASSRRGQGYGNTIYF. Here the CDR3 DNA reads TGTGCCAGCAGCCGCCGAGGACAGGGGTACGGAAACACCATATATTTT.

This clone turned up a few times. The CDR3 spells CASSSATGAYEQYF. CDR3 DNA: TGTGCCAGCAGCTCAGCTACAGGGGCCTACGAGCAGTACTTC. The V call is TRBV7-2, the J call TRBJ2-7, with TRBD1 identical over 7 bases. The trim removed 4 bases at V and 2 bases at J, leaving 5 bases unmatched. Germline V lookup: CDR1 SGHTA, CDR2 FQGNSA. The CDR3 loop spans 14 amino acids.

The chain carries TRBV7-9 and TRBJ1-1; D gene uncertain. The V end was cut by 1 base, the J end by 5 bases, with 8 bases between. Per germline, CDR1 SEHNR and CDR2 FQNEAQ (reference sequence). The CDR3 totals 13 residues. The CDR3 nucleotides are TGTGCCAGCAGCTTAGTAGCTAGGACTGAAGCTTTCTTT. Its translation is CASSLVARTEAFF.

V is TRBV10-3 and J is TRBJ2-1; 12 nucleotides align to TRBD1. V gave up 2 bases and J gave up 8 bases; unmatched junction bases: 10. The CDR3 spans 17 residues. Germline V gene sequence: CDR1 ENHRY, CDR2 SYGVKD. In DNA form, the CDR3 reads TGTGCCATCAGTGAGCCGAAACCGGGACAGGGGGCGTATGAGCAGTTCTTC. Translating gives CAISEPKPGQGAYEQFF.

The chain carries TRBV27 and TRBJ2-5; D could derive from TRBD1 or TRBD2 (6 bases each). Germline V gene sequence: CDR1 MNHEY, CDR2 SMNVEV (reference sequence). V lost 0 bases to trimming and J lost 1 base, with 9 bases between them. The CDR3 length is 15 residues. CDR3 nucleotides: TGTGCCAGCAGTTTATCAACGGGGGCCCAAGAGACCCAGTACTTC. Its translation is CASSLSTGAQETQYF.

The chain combines TRBV6-5 with TRBJ1-1, with D hard to call. The ends were cut back, 11 bases at V and 2 bases at J, with 15 bases in the middle. Germline V gene data show CDR1 as MNHEY and CDR2 as SVGAGI. This CDR3 spans 13 amino acids. The CDR3 loop reads CAVQKRGNTEAFF. The CDR3 bases are TGTGCCGTCCAAAAGCGCGGTAACACTGAAGCTTTCTTT.

The V gene is TRBV6-6, the J gene TRBJ2-7, with 7 positions matching TRBD1. Trimming cost V 7 bases and J 3 bases; bases outside gene matches: 15. This CDR3 is built from 16 residues. The V gene's germline CDR1 is MNHNY and CDR2 SVGAGI (reference sequence). This CDR3 reads CASTTTGARGYYEQYF. DNA of the CDR3: TGTGCCAGCACCACCACAGGGGCAAGGGGGTACTACGAGCAGTACTTC.

This clone appeared a few times. The V and J genes are TRBV7-9 and TRBJ1-6; no firm D call. Trimming stripped 5 bases from V and 9 bases from J, with 14 bases between. The CDR3 has 14 residues. CDR1 is SEHNR and CDR2 is FQNEAQ in the germline V gene (reference sequence). The CDR3 coding sequence is TGTGCCAGCAGCACTTTAGACATGAGTTCACCCCTCCACTTT. Translating it yields CASSTLDMSSPLHF.

CDR3 in DNA: TGTGCCAGCAGGACGGATTTTAATCAGCCCCAGCATTTT. Translated: CASRTDFNQPQHF. The chain has TRBV6-1 and TRBJ1-5; D is undetermined. The germline CDR1 and CDR2 sequences are MNHNS and SASEGT. The CDR3 runs 13 residues. V dropped 6 bases and J dropped 4 bases, with 10 bases sitting between them.

CDR3 in DNA: TGTGCCAGCACCATGGGGACTAGCGGGGAATCCTACAATGAGCAGTTCTTC. Encoded protein: CASTMGTSGESYNEQFF. This chain joins TRBV4-2 and TRBJ2-1, with TRBD2 matching 13 bases. Germline V gene data show CDR1 as LGHNA and CDR2 as YNFKEQ. The trim removed 7 bases at V and 1 base at J, leaving 7 bases unmatched. CDR3 length: 17 amino acids.

The chain joins TRBV11-2 to TRBJ2-5, with D tentatively TRBD1 (6 bases). CDR1 is SGHAT, CDR2 FQNNGV, per germline. V was cut by 4 bases and J by 3 bases, with 12 bases left in between. The CDR3 runs 14 residues. CDR3 residues: CASSSRDIKETQYF. The CDR3, as DNA: TGTGCCAGCAGCTCTAGGGACATCAAAGAGACCCAGTACTTC. Looking up the rest from reference TRBV11-2 and TRBJ2-5 gives the full variable domain: EAGVAQSPRYKIIEKRQSVAFWCNPISGHATLYWYQQILGQGPKLLIQFQNNGVVDDSQLPKDRFSAERLKGVDSTLKIQPAKLEDSAVYLCASSSRDIKETQYFGPGTRLLVL.

V is TRBV6-6 and J is TRBJ2-1; D assignment may be TRBD1 or TRBD2 (7 bases each). V shed 2 bases and J shed 3 bases, with 11 bases lying between them. There are 15 residues in the CDR3. Germline V CDR1 and CDR2: MNHNY, SVGAGI (reference sequence). Written as DNA, the CDR3 is TGTGCCAGCAGTTACCAGGGGGGGGACTACAATGAGCAGTTCTTC. Its protein product is CASSYQGGDYNEQFF.

The chain carries TRBV29-1 and TRBJ2-7, with TRBD2 as a possible D gene (6 bases). The length of the CDR3 is 15 residues. Germline values: CDR1 SQVTM, CDR2 ANQGSEA. V dropped 2 bases and J dropped 5 bases, with 19 bases sitting between them. The CDR3 here is CSVESAAAGSNEQYF. The CDR3, as DNA: TGCAGCGTTGAATCCGCGGCTGCGGGGTCGAACGAGCAGTACTTC.

V gene TRBV15 combines with J gene TRBJ2-7; D tentatively fits TRBD1 or TRBD2 (5 bases each). Germline loops: CDR1 LNHNV, CDR2 YYDKDF (reference sequence). The ends were cut back, 8 bases at V and 2 bases at J, with 10 bases in the middle. There are 12 residues in the CDR3. The CDR3: CATGTEPYEQYF. The CDR3 DNA sequence: TGTGCCACCGGGACGGAGCCCTACGAGCAGTACTTC.

V usage is TRBV7-6 and J usage is TRBJ2-7; unclear D gene. V was pared by 5 bases and J by 0 bases, with 14 bases between. This CDR3 region has 15 residues. CDR1 is SGHVS and CDR2 is FNYEAQ in the germline V gene. The DNA for the CDR3 is TGTGCCAGCAGCCCCCGAGAGTGGGGCTCCTACGAGCAGTACTTC. This encodes CASSPREWGSYEQYF. The whole variable domain, remainder taken from reference TRBV7-6 and TRBJ2-7, is GAGVSQSPRYKVTKRGQDVALRCDPISGHVSLYWYRQALGQGPEFLTYFNYEAQQDKSGLPNDRFSAERPEGSISTLTIQRTEQRDSAMYRCASSPREWGSYEQYFGPGTRLTVT.

The CDR3 spells CASSQALTYEQYF. CDR3 DNA: TGTGCCAGCAGCCAGGCCCTTACCTACGAGCAGTACTTC. V gene TRBV7-2 combines with J gene TRBJ2-7; no clear D gene. CDR1 SGHTA and CDR2 FQGNSA come from the germline V gene. Trimming removed 5 bases from V and 2 bases from J, with 10 bases in between. The CDR3 sequence is 13 residues long. Looking up the rest from reference TRBV7-2 and TRBJ2-7 gives the full variable domain: GAGVSQSPSNKVTEKGKDVELRCDPISGHTALYWYRQSLGQGLEFLIYFQGNSAPDKSGLPSDRFSAERTGGSVSTLTIQRTQQEDSAVYLCASSQALTYEQYFGPGTRLTVT.

The rearrangement links TRBV27 to TRBJ1-6; tentatively, D is TRBD1 (6 bases). This CDR3 has 15 residues. V was shortened by 0 bases and J by 3 bases, with 6 bases between the two germline ends. The V gene's germline CDR1 is MNHEY and CDR2 SMNVEV (reference sequence). The CDR3 spells CASSLSRGYNSPLHF. The CDR3 bases are TGTGCCAGCAGTTTATCCAGGGGCTATAATTCACCCCTCCACTTT.

The chain couples TRBV5-1 to TRBJ2-2; no reliable D call. From germline, CDR1 is SGHRS and CDR2 YFSETQ. This CDR3 region has 12 residues. V shed 1 base and J shed 6 bases, with 4 bases lying between them. The CDR3 sequence: CASSLPPGELFF. CDR3 nucleotides: TGCGCCAGCAGCTTGCCTCCCGGGGAGCTGTTTTTT.

This chain joins TRBV27 and TRBJ2-3; D is undetermined. The length of the CDR3 is 17 residues. V lost 5 bases and J lost 0, with 18 bases in between. Germline assignment: CDR1 MNHEY and CDR2 SMNVEV (reference sequence). CDR3 DNA: TGTGCCAGCAGTCCCGTCTCTGGGTTTATAAGCACAGATACGCAGTATTTT. Translated: CASSPVSGFISTDTQYF.

The rearrangement links TRBV6-6 to TRBJ1-5; D is uncertain. The CDR3 covers 13 residues. Between the trimmed V and J ends, which lost 9 bases and 4 bases, there was a span of 13 bases. Looked up from germline, CDR1 is MNHNY and CDR2 is SVGAGI (reference sequence). CDR3 coding DNA: TGTGCCAGTCAGTTTTATGGGAATCAGCCCCAGCATTTT. It specifies CASQFYGNQPQHF.

In this sample, this clone turned up once. The chain employs TRBV19 and TRBJ2-5; tentative D call: TRBD1 (6 bases). Judging by the DNA end, TRBJ2-7 fits better; the J call may be wrong. CDR3 length equals 16 residues. Germline assignment: CDR1 LNHDA and CDR2 SQIVND (reference sequence). CDR3 coding DNA: TGTGCCACTTCACGAGCCGGAGGACAAGGGGGATACGAGCAGTACTTC. It codes for CATSRAGGQGGYEQYF.

The chain is built from TRBV11-3 and TRBJ2-2; 7 bases match TRBD2. This CDR3 has 16 amino acids. Germline V gives CDR1 SGHNT, CDR2 YENEEA. V lost 5 bases to trimming and J lost 9 bases; unmatched junction nucleotides: 15. In DNA form, the CDR3 reads TGTGCCAGCAGCCCTGGTGGGGGGGGAGCCCCCCGGGAGCTGTTTTTT. This codes for CASSPGGGGAPRELFF. The full variable domain, with the rest looked up from reference TRBV11-3 and TRBJ2-2, is EAGVVQSPRYKIIEKKQPVAFWCNPISGHNTLYWYLQNLGQGPELLIRYENEEAVDDSQLPKDRFSAERLKGVDSTLKIQPAELGDSAVYLCASSPGGGGAPRELFFGEGSRLTVL.

J is TRBJ1-1 and V is TRBV19, with D tentatively TRBD1 (5 bases). This CDR3 spans 12 amino acids. Deletions cut 9 bases from V and 4 bases from J, with 12 bases between. The germline CDR1 and CDR2 sequences are LNHDA and SQIVND (reference sequence). CDR3 coding DNA: TGTGCCAGCTCAGGGTCCGGCACTGAAGCTTTCTTT. This encodes CASSGSGTEAFF.

The count of this clone is one. The chain joins TRBV4-3 to TRBJ2-5; a possible D gene is TRBD2 (5 bases). V lost 1 base, J lost 2 bases, and 14 bases lay in between. Per germline, CDR1 LGHNA and CDR2 YSLEER. The CDR3 totals 16 residues. DNA for the CDR3: TGCGCCAGCAGCCAAGTTGATCCGGGAAAACAAGAGACCCAGTACTTC. The encoded protein is CASSQVDPGKQETQYF.

The chain couples TRBV5-1 to TRBJ1-3, with TRBD1 matching over 10 bases. Per germline, CDR1 SGHRS and CDR2 YFSETQ. The V segment lost 5 bases and the J segment 3 bases; nucleotides outside the gene matches: 5. The CDR3 is 15 amino acids. The CDR3 is CASSRTGGRGNTIYF. The DNA of the CDR3 is TGCGCCAGCAGTCGGACAGGGGGACGTGGAAACACCATATATTTT. Filled out from reference TRBV5-1 and TRBJ1-3, the complete variable domain reads KAGVTQTPRYLIKTRGQQVTLSCSPISGHRSVSWYQQTPGQGLQFLFEYFSETQRNKGNFPGRFSGRQFSNSRSEMNVSTLELGDSALYLCASSRTGGRGNTIYFGEGSWLTVV.

This clone has just one count. The gene calls are TRBV7-9 and TRBJ1-1; D is undetermined. Trimming removed 5 bases at V and 3 bases at J, with 10 bases between. The V gene's germline CDR1 is SEHNR and CDR2 FQNEAQ (reference sequence). The length of the CDR3 is 13 residues. CDR3 region: CASSLGYDTEAFF. CDR3 DNA: TGTGCCAGCAGCCTCGGATACGACACTGAAGCTTTCTTT.

This clone was recorded once. The J gene is TRBJ2-4, the V gene TRBV6-6, with D possibly TRBD1 on 6 matching bases. This CDR3 has 14 amino acids. V dropped 6 bases and J dropped 9 bases, with 18 bases sitting between them. Germline V lookup: CDR1 MNHNY, CDR2 SVGAGI (reference sequence). The CDR3 coding sequence is TGTGCCAGCAGCGACCAGGACGGGACAATCATTCAGTACTTC. Translating it yields CASSDQDGTIIQYF.

This rearrangement joins TRBV5-8 to TRBJ1-4, with 7 bases lining up with TRBD1. The CDR3 loop spans 13 amino acids. From germline, CDR1 is SGHTS and CDR2 YDEGEE. V was clipped by 0 bases and J by 8 bases; unmatched bases: 1. CDR3 loop: CASSLDRGEKLFF. The DNA of the CDR3 is TGTGCCAGCAGCTTGGACAGGGGCGAAAAACTGTTTTTT.